The entry below gives a single TCR beta chain sequence along with its context. Its specificity is not known. Primers included in the PCR were 60 Vbeta and 13 Jbeta primers. Clones were read by immunoSEQ multiplex PCR, and TCRdb kept only the in-frame ones, dropping some. The sample shows about 130,000 clones, roughly 82% of them seen only once. The sample originates from a study of cytomegalovirus exposure and HLA in healthy donors. Healthy bone marrow donors made up the cohort. Study results and limitations: Apart from CMV serostatus, no immune exposure information was available. Common viral pathogens seemed to be connected with several of the most significant clusters, according to a later analysis.

The source material was PBMCs. This TCR was sampled from a male donor in good health and CMV-seropositive.

The CDR3 DNA sequence: TGTGCCAGCTCACCCCTGAATTTAGGGGCCGGGGGAAGTGAGCAGTTCTTC. Its protein is CASSPLNLGAGGSEQFF. The rearrangement links TRBV18 to TRBJ2-1, with D possibly matching TRBD2 (6 bases). CDR1 and CDR2 (germline): KGHSH, LQKENI. V lost 3 bases, J lost 9 bases, and 24 bases lay in between. The CDR3 spans 17 residues.